One and the same sample provided the 17 T cell receptor beta chains below, sequenced in a study of cytomegalovirus exposure and HLA in healthy donors. Amplification used 60 Vbeta primers and 13 Jbeta primers. Libraries were prepared by immunoSEQ multiplex PCR; TCRdb keeps only in-frame clonotypes and omits some of them. The sample gives 120,000 to 150,000 clones, 88% of which show up once; 0.4% to 0.55% is in the top ten. The sequenced material came from PBMCs. All receptors derive from a woman in her 40s in good health and CMV-seronegative.

The gene calls are TRBV6-5 and TRBJ2-7; TRBD2 matches 7 bases. The trim removed 2 bases at V and 4 bases at J, leaving 5 bases unmatched. CDR1 and CDR2 (germline): MNHEY, SVGAGI. The CDR3 is made up of 14 amino acids. For the CDR3, the DNA is TGTGCCAGCAGTTACAGACTAGCCACGTACGAGCAGTACTTC. It is translated as CASSYRLATYEQYF.

The rearrangement uses TRBV6-4 and TRBJ1-1; the match to TRBD1 covers 7 bases. Trimming at V came to 6 bases and at J to 4 bases, leaving 8 bases not matched to a gene. CDR1 MRHNA and CDR2 SNTAGT come from the germline V gene. This CDR3 comprises 14 residues. The CDR3 here is CASRAGGWGTEAFF. The CDR3 DNA follows: TGTGCCAGCAGAGCAGGGGGTTGGGGCACTGAAGCTTTCTTT.

The chain links TRBV11-3 to TRBJ2-7, with no clear D. There are 13 residues in the CDR3. The germline V gene has CDR1 SGHNT and CDR2 YENEEA. V shed 1 base and J shed 7 bases, with 11 bases lying between them. The chain's CDR3 is CASSLGAHLEQYF. As DNA, the CDR3 is TGTGCCAGCAGCTTAGGTGCCCACCTAGAGCAGTACTTC.

CDR3 residues: CASSPRNNEQFF. CDR3 nucleotides: TGCGCCAGCAGCCCTCGTAACAATGAGCAGTTCTTC. This rearrangement joins TRBV5-1 to TRBJ2-1; D not certain. Germline V gene lookup returns CDR1 SGHRS and CDR2 YFSETQ. Trimming shortened V by 4 bases and J by 5 bases, and 7 bases separated the two germline ends. This CDR3 has 12 amino acids.

J is TRBJ1-4 and V is TRBV28; 8 bases line up with TRBD1. V shed 5 bases and J 0 bases; nucleotides not matched to a gene: 14. This CDR3 is built from 19 residues. CDR1 and CDR2 from the germline V gene are MDHEN and SYDVKM. This CDR3 is CASSPRQGRGSPTNEKLFF. CDR3 in DNA: TGTGCCAGCAGTCCTCGACAGGGGCGGGGTAGTCCAACTAATGAAAAACTGTTTTTT.

Concerning this clone: The junction and the germline gene differ at one end; a read error may be behind it. Other DNA sequences of this sample code for an identical CDR3. This chain links TRBV7-8 with TRBJ2-7; 12 bases agree with TRBD2. The CDR3 sequence is 16 residues long. Germline CDR1 is SGHVS and CDR2 is FQNEAQ. CDR3 bases: TGCGCCAGCAGCGCCACGACTAGCGGGGGCTCCTACGAGCAGTACTTC. It yields the protein CASSATTSGGSYEQYF.

This clone occurred once. The chain uses TRBV28 and TRBJ1-5, with 7 bases that match TRBD1. Germline CDR1 and CDR2: MDHEN and SYDVKM. With V trimmed by 3 bases and J by 3 bases, 11 bases remained unmatched. The CDR3 runs to 17 residues. CDR3 in DNA: TGTGCCAGCAGTTTGATCCCGGGACAGACTACCAATCAGCCCCAGCATTTT. Encoded protein: CASSLIPGQTTNQPQHF.

The chain employs TRBV5-1 and TRBJ2-7, with TRBD2 matching over 8 bases. The germline V gene has CDR1 SGHRS and CDR2 YFSETQ. J was trimmed by 0 bases and V by 4 bases; bases with no gene match: 6. This CDR3 is built from 15 residues. The chain's CDR3 is CASSPSGSLSYEQYF. CDR3 DNA: TGCGCCAGCAGCCCGAGCGGGAGCCTCTCCTACGAGCAGTACTTC.

This rearrangement joins TRBV21-1 to TRBJ2-1; TRBD2 is taken as the D call from the table, unchecked against the DNA. TRBV21-1 is labeled a pseudogene. This CDR3 is built from 16 residues. This chain's CDR3 is CASSKASGRIHNEQFF. In DNA form, the CDR3 reads TGTGCCAGCAGCAAAGCCAGCGGGAGGATCCACAATGAGCAGTTCTTC.

This clone was observed once. The gene calls are TRBV7-9 and TRBJ2-1; the D is unclear. Germline loops: CDR1 SEHNR, CDR2 FQNEAQ (reference sequence). V gave up 2 bases and J gave up 0 bases, with 8 bases separating them. The CDR3 has 15 residues. CDR3 region: CASSLQDSSYNEQFF. Written as DNA, the CDR3 is TGTGCCAGCAGCTTACAGGATTCCTCCTACAATGAGCAGTTCTTC.

With regard to this clone: The sample contains more than one DNA sequence encoding this CDR3. This chain links TRBV6-1 with TRBJ2-1; 7 bases map to TRBD1. CDR1 and CDR2 from the germline V gene are MNHNS and SASEGT. The CDR3 totals 14 residues. V gave up 6 bases and J gave up 7 bases; unmatched junction bases: 9. The DNA for the CDR3 is TGTGCCAGCAGGTTGACAGGGCAAAAGAATGAGCAGTTCTTC. Its protein product is CASRLTGQKNEQFF.

In its sample, this clone was seen once. The chain employs TRBV18 and TRBJ1-5, with 12 bases identical to TRBD1. J gave up 5 bases and V 5 bases, and 10 bases lay outside the gene matches. CDR1 is KGHSH, CDR2 LQKENI, per germline. This CDR3 comprises 17 residues. The DNA of the CDR3 is TGTGCCAGCTCAGGGACAGGGGGCTCTACCGGGGATCAGCCCCAGCATTTT. Amino acid sequence: CASSGTGGSTGDQPQHF.

The rearrangement joins TRBV6-5 to TRBJ1-1; D gene unclear. Trimming took 5 bases from V and 4 from J, leaving 11 bases between them. The length of the CDR3 is 13 residues. Germline V gene lookup returns CDR1 MNHEY and CDR2 SVGAGI. The CDR3 DNA is TGTGCCAGCAGTGGGGTAGAGGGCACTGAAGCTTTCTTT. Its protein is CASSGVEGTEAFF.

The V gene is TRBV5-1, the J gene TRBJ2-7, with D maybe TRBD2 (7 bases). The CDR3 is 15 residues long. The germline V gene has CDR1 SGHRS and CDR2 YFSETQ. The V end was cut by 1 base, the J end by 6 bases, with 17 bases between. The chain's CDR3 is CASSLQGGGVSEQYF. The CDR3 region has the DNA TGCGCCAGCAGCTTGCAAGGAGGGGGGGTGTCCGAGCAGTACTTC.

The V call is TRBV6-1, the J call TRBJ1-5; no clear D. The V gene lost 4 bases and the J gene lost 3 bases, with 16 bases spanning the gap. The CDR3 loop spans 16 amino acids. In germline, CDR1 is MNHNS, CDR2 SASEGT. The CDR3 region has the DNA TGTGCCAGCAGTGTTTTATATGGGCCGAACAATCAGCCCCAGCATTTT. It translates to CASSVLYGPNNQPQHF.

In its sample, this clone was seen once. J is TRBJ2-7 and V is TRBV11-3, with D perhaps matching TRBD2 (6 bases). The germline V gene encodes CDR1 SGHNT and CDR2 YENEEA. The ends were cut back, 3 bases at V and 3 bases at J, with 15 bases in the middle. The length of the CDR3 is 15 residues. The CDR3 is CASSFEGGSHYEQYF. The DNA of the CDR3 is TGTGCCAGCAGCTTTGAGGGAGGATCTCACTACGAGCAGTACTTC.

The chain has TRBV9 and TRBJ2-5; TRBD2 might be the D (6 bases). The germline V and J ends were trimmed by 4 bases and 5 bases, with 21 bases remaining between them. CDR3 size: 16 residues. The germline V gene has CDR1 SGDLS and CDR2 YYNGEE. In DNA, the CDR3 is TGTGCCAGCAGCCAGGGTGGCGGAAGGGCGGGGGAGACCCAGTACTTC. As protein: CASSQGGGRAGETQYF.